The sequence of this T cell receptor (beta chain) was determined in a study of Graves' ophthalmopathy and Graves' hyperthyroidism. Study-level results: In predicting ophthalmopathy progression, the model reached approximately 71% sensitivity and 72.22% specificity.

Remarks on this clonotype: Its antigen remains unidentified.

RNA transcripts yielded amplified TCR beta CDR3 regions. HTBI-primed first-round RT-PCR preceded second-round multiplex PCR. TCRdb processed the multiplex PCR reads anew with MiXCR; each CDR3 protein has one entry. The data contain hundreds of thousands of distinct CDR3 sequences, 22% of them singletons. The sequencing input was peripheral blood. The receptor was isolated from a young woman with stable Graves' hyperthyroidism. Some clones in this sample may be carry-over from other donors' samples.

The CDR3 nucleotides read TGTGCCATCAGTGCTCAGGGGAACTATGGCTACACCTTC. Amino acid sequence: CAISAQGNYGYTF. The genes are TRBV10-3 and TRBJ1-2; a possible D gene is TRBD1 (6 bases). This CDR3 is 13 amino acids long. V lost 4 bases and J 2 bases, leaving 8 bases between the germline ends. CDR1 and CDR2 from the germline V gene are ENHRY and SYGVKD.